One sample yielded the 23 T cell receptor beta chains listed below, sequenced in a study of T cells in localized non-small cell lung cancer. TCRdb's copy holds only in-frame clones and misses some; the assay was immunoSEQ multiplex PCR. The sample contains over 1,000 clones, roughly two fifths of which appear only once. The source was lung tumor tissue, collected before any cancer treatment. The receptors shown here come from a woman aged 35-70 years with stage I lung adenocarcinoma.

This clone was picked up a small number of times. The J gene is TRBJ2-5, the V gene TRBV4-1; D not resolved. Trimming pared 8 bases from V and 1 base from J, leaving 17 bases between. Germline CDR1 MGHRA, CDR2 YSYEKL. CDR3 length: 15 residues. This CDR3 is CASGDPQTIQETQYF. CDR3 nucleotides: TGCGCCAGCGGAGATCCCCAGACAATCCAAGAGACCCAGTACTTC.

This clone has just one count. This sequence joins TRBV15 and TRBJ1-5, with 7 positions matching TRBD1. The CDR3 runs 20 residues. Germline V gene lookup returns CDR1 LNHNV and CDR2 YYDKDF (reference sequence). The J segment lost 4 bases and the V segment lost 0 bases, leaving 18 bases of the junction unmatched. CDR3 DNA sequence: TGTGCCACCAGCAGAGATTGGCCAGGGGGTTACTCTAGGACAAATCAGCCCCAGCATTTT. Its translation: CATSRDWPGGYSRTNQPQHF.

V gene TRBV29-1 combines with J gene TRBJ1-3, with no clear D. The germline V gene encodes CDR1 SQVTM and CDR2 ANQGSEA. CDR3 length: 16 residues. V dropped 4 bases and J dropped 1 base, with 17 bases sitting between them. For the CDR3, the DNA is TGCAGCGTTGGTACGGGGATGAAGGGTTCTGGAAACACCATATATTTT. It is translated as CSVGTGMKGSGNTIYF.

The chain has TRBV18 and TRBJ2-7, with 12 bases identical to TRBD1. V gave up 2 bases and J gave up 5 bases; unmatched junction bases: 4. Looked up from germline, CDR1 is KGHSH and CDR2 is LQKENI. This CDR3 spans 15 amino acids. For the CDR3, the DNA is TGTGCCAGCTCACCAGAAGGGACAGGGGGCAACGAGCAGTACTTC. This sequence encodes CASSPEGTGGNEQYF.

The rearrangement uses TRBV6-8 and TRBJ1-6; D unresolved. CDR3 length equals 15 residues. V lost 6 bases and J 10 bases, leaving 19 bases between the germline ends. The V gene's germline CDR1 is MNHGY and CDR2 SAAAGT. As DNA, the CDR3 is TGTGCCAGCAGACCCGGCACATCCCCAATCTCACCCCTCCACTTT. Translating it yields CASRPGTSPISPLHF.

CDR3 DNA: TGCGCCAGCAGTGTTGACAGTCACGAGCAGTACTTC. Residues: CASSVDSHEQYF. The V and J genes are TRBV10-2 and TRBJ2-7, with D possibly TRBD1 on 5 matching bases. The CDR3 consists of 12 residues. CDR1 is WSHSY and CDR2 is SAAADI in the germline V gene. Trimming pared 4 bases from V and 5 bases from J, leaving 9 bases between.

The J gene is TRBJ2-7, the V gene TRBV9; 7 bases are a match to TRBD2. The length of the CDR3 is 14 residues. Germline CDR1 SGDLS, CDR2 YYNGEE. With V trimmed by 5 bases and J by 5 bases, 10 bases remained unmatched. The chain's CDR3 is CASSVRTSKHEQYF. The CDR3 nucleotides read TGTGCCAGCAGTGTAAGGACTAGTAAGCACGAGCAGTACTTC.

The chain combines TRBV29-1 with TRBJ2-2, with 9 bases lining up with TRBD1. V lost 7 bases and J lost 2; bases outside the gene matches: 5. Germline V gene sequence: CDR1 SQVTM, CDR2 ANQGSEA. This CDR3 is 14 amino acids long. The DNA of the CDR3 is TGCAGCGCCAAGACAGGGGGAAACACCGGGGAGCTGTTTTTT. Translated: CSAKTGGNTGELFF.

The J gene is TRBJ1-3, the V gene TRBV25-1; D uncertain. V was cut by 7 bases and J by 0 bases, with 13 bases left in between. The germline V gene has CDR1 MGHDK and CDR2 SYGVNS. CDR3 length: 15 residues. The CDR3 loop reads CASMPRPSSGNTIYF. Written as DNA, the CDR3 is TGTGCCAGCATGCCCCGCCCGAGCTCTGGAAACACCATATATTTT.

This chain links TRBV4-1 with TRBJ2-3; TRBD1 is a possible D gene (6 bases). The CDR3 totals 13 residues. Germline values: CDR1 MGHRA, CDR2 YSYEKL. Trimming stripped 0 bases from V and 12 bases from J, with 13 bases between. The CDR3 DNA reads as TGCGCCAGCAGCCAAGATCCGGGACACGGTCAGTATTTT. It is translated as CASSQDPGHGQYF.

This clone has a handful of counts. V and J are TRBV27 and TRBJ2-3; D is possibly TRBD2 (6 bases). The CDR3 sequence is 14 residues long. Germline V lookup: CDR1 MNHEY, CDR2 SMNVEV (reference sequence). V shed 6 bases and J shed 2 bases, with 12 bases lying between them. In nucleotides, the CDR3 is TGTGCCAGCAGGCGACGGCGGGACACAGATACGCAGTATTTT. Encoded protein: CASRRRRDTDTQYF.

The chain uses TRBV30 and TRBJ1-4; D gene uncertain. Germline assignment: CDR1 GTSNPN and CDR2 SVGIG (reference sequence). V was cut by 0 bases and J by 7 bases, with 18 bases left in between. The CDR3 runs to 16 residues. For the CDR3, the DNA is TGTGCCTGGAGTGTACCGCCAAGGAGGGTGGGTGAAAAACTGTTTTTT. It is translated as CAWSVPPRRVGEKLFF.

This sequence joins TRBV5-1 and TRBJ2-1; 8 nucleotides match TRBD2. The CDR3 contains 16 residues. Germline-derived CDR1 and CDR2 are SGHRS and YFSETQ. With 0 bases clipped from V and 4 bases from J, the junction kept 6 bases outside the gene matches. In nucleotides, the CDR3 is TGCGCCAGCAGCTTGGCCGTGGGACTAGTTTACAATGAGCAGTTCTTC. The encoded protein is CASSLAVGLVYNEQFF.

The genes are TRBV29-1 and TRBJ1-5; TRBD1 matches at 9 bases. This CDR3 spans 12 amino acids. The ends lost 6 bases at V and 4 bases at J; junction bases unmatched: 1. The germline CDR1 and CDR2 sequences are SQVTM and ANQGSEA. As DNA, the CDR3 is TGCAGCGTAGGACAGGGGAATCAGCCCCAGCATTTT. Translating gives CSVGQGNQPQHF.

Within the sample, this clone is large (0.1 to 1%). Additional DNA sequences in this sample encode the identical CDR3. V is TRBV9 and J is TRBJ2-7; D call uncertain. Germline-derived CDR1 and CDR2 are SGDLS and YYNGEE. Trimming took off 0 bases at V and 0 bases at J, with 7 bases between the two ends. The CDR3 covers 14 residues. This CDR3 is CASSVVPSSYEQYF. The CDR3 nucleotides read TGTGCCAGCAGCGTAGTTCCTAGCTCCTACGAGCAGTACTTC.

This clone was observed a few times. The V gene is TRBV10-1, the J gene TRBJ2-3; 11 nucleotides match TRBD2. V dropped 5 bases and J dropped 13; count of bases not matched to a gene: 11. Per germline, CDR1 WNHNN and CDR2 SYGVQD (reference sequence). The CDR3 runs 14 residues. The CDR3 loop reads CASSLAGGPTKKYF. Here the CDR3 DNA reads TGCGCCAGCAGTCTAGCGGGAGGCCCAACAAAAAAGTATTTT.

This clone was seen only a few times. This rearrangement joins TRBV6-8 to TRBJ2-2; D is perhaps TRBD1 (6 bases). The CDR3 is made up of 15 amino acids. Germline loops: CDR1 MNHGY, CDR2 SAAAGT. Trimming removed 6 bases at V and 2 bases at J, with 13 bases between. DNA of the CDR3: TGTGCCAGCAGACGACAGGAGTTCAACACCGGGGAGCTGTTTTTT. Amino acids: CASRRQEFNTGELFF.

V usage is TRBV10-2 and J usage is TRBJ1-5, with 7 bases lining up with TRBD1. This CDR3 comprises 14 residues. Trimming took 9 bases from V and 0 from J; bases not matched to a gene: 5. Germline CDR1 is WSHSY and CDR2 is SAAADI. This CDR3 reads CASQGGYSNQPQHF. CDR3 in DNA: TGCGCCAGTCAGGGGGGGTATAGCAATCAGCCCCAGCATTTT.

This sequence joins TRBV9 and TRBJ2-2; D remains unclear. The V end was cut by 3 bases, the J end by 4 bases, with 7 bases between. The CDR3 length is 13 residues. Germline V gene sequence: CDR1 SGDLS, CDR2 YYNGEE. CDR3 sequence (DNA): TGTGCCAGCAGCGGTTTGATCACCGGGGAGCTGTTTTTT. Its translation: CASSGLITGELFF.

The chain is built from TRBV15 and TRBJ1-1; D not certain. The germline V gene has CDR1 LNHNV and CDR2 YYDKDF (reference sequence). The CDR3 has 14 residues. V was shortened by 0 bases and J by 0 bases, with 5 bases between the two germline ends. The CDR3 spells CATSRDLMNTEAFF. CDR3 in DNA: TGTGCCACCAGCAGAGATCTAATGAACACTGAAGCTTTCTTT.

This clone is judged medium-sized. The chain recombines TRBV7-5 with TRBJ1-6; the table's D gene call, TRBD1, was not cross checked with the DNA. TRBV7-5 is a known pseudogene. The CDR3 length is 16 residues. The CDR3 here is CASSQDRSAANSPLHF. CDR3 in DNA: TGTGCCAGCAGCCAGGACAGGTCAGCGGCAAATTCACCCCTCCACTTT.

In DNA, the CDR3 is TGTGCCACCAGCACTTCACTAGCGGGAGGAACAGATACGCAGTATTTT. It encodes CATSTSLAGGTDTQYF. This chain joins TRBV15 and TRBJ2-3, with 12 bases matching TRBD2. The ends lost 4 bases at V and 3 bases at J; junction bases unmatched: 5. Looked up from germline, CDR1 is LNHNV and CDR2 is YYDKDF (reference sequence). CDR3 length equals 16 residues. The full variable domain, completed using reference TRBV15 and TRBJ2-3, is DAMVIQNPRYQVTQFGKPVTLSCSQTLNHNVMYWYQQKSSQAPKLLFHYYDKDFNNEADTPDNFQSRRPNTSFCFLDIRSPGLGDTAMYLCATSTSLAGGTDTQYFGPGTRLTVL.

By proportion, this clone is medium-sized (0.01 to 0.1%). The J gene is TRBJ1-1, the V gene TRBV4-1; perhaps TRBD1 as D (5 bases). Germline CDR1 and CDR2: MGHRA and YSYEKL. V lost 0 bases, J lost 0 bases, and 17 bases lay in between. The CDR3 loop spans 18 amino acids. CDR3 in DNA: TGCGCCAGCAGCCAAGAGGGCGTACGGGGCCTATTGAACACTGAAGCTTTCTTT. The encoded protein is CASSQEGVRGLLNTEAFF.